The clone carrying this T cell receptor beta chain was found a few times. Antigen unknown. This record comes from a study of OX40 agonist ivuxolimab in advanced cancers. Background on the study: Aged about 20 to 85 with a mean of around 60 years, they were 75% to 85% male.

Only in-frame clones appear in the TCRdb table, and some are missing; sequencing was by immunoSEQ multiplex PCR. The sample has roughly 43,000 clones; about nine tenths are singletons. Study outcomes and limitations: Patients with a partial response at 0.1-3.0 mg/kg had among the lowest clonal expansion. Clonal expansion was seen in CD4+ and CD8+ blood T cells by week 6 at 0.1 to 3.0 mg/kg. Mean expanded clone counts were higher in CD8+ than CD4+ T cells.

The sequence was obtained from an adult with an advanced solid tumor such as melanoma, head and neck, liver or kidney cancer. This specimen was CD4+ or CD8+ T cells sorted from blood, taken in a trial of the OX40 agonist ivuxolimab.

The CDR3 spells CASSLDDSGANVLTF. CDR3 coding DNA: TGTGCCAGCAGTCTGGACGACTCTGGGGCCAACGTCCTGACTTTC. The V and J genes are TRBV6-1 and TRBJ2-6; D unclear. Trimming pared 5 bases from V and 0 bases from J, leaving 8 bases between. The CDR3 runs to 15 residues. Germline V gives CDR1 MNHNS, CDR2 SASEGT.